This T cell receptor beta chain came from a study of blood T cell repertoires in COVID-19. Original processing notes: Amplification with reference gene primers provided the estimates of nucleated cell counts. This table comes from immunoSEQ multiplex PCR, and its TCRdb copy is limited to in-frame clones, with some not included. The DNA gave D and trimming, while V, J and clone size come from that table. This table holds 250,000 or so clones, approximately 89% found once. This CDR3 comprises 15 residues. In germline, CDR1 is SGHDT, CDR2 YYEEEE. Losses at the gene ends were 4 bases for V and 5 bases for J; bases not matched to a gene: 8.

This TCR was recovered from a woman younger than 30 who had recovered from COVID-19. The gene calls are TRBV5-6 and TRBJ1-4; TRBD1 agrees at 7 bases. The specimen was PBMCs or T cells enriched from blood (not recorded which). CDR3 loop: CASSLTGARNEKLFF. CDR3 bases: TGTGCCAGCAGCCTAACAGGGGCGAGGAATGAAAAACTGTTTTTT.